The clone carrying this T cell receptor beta chain was found once. The RNA input was 0.5 to 1 ug, and it was reverse transcribed with random hexamers. The authors amplified TCR beta CDR3 across 54 Vbeta and 13 Jbeta using immunoSEQ multiplex PCR. MiXCR, applied by TCRdb to the immunoSEQ multiplex PCR reads, yields one record per CDR3 protein. In the table there are about 300,000 distinct CDR3 sequences, 89% of which are singletons. In blood CD8+ and CD4+ T cells, TCR beta underwent sequencing. Included as multiple sclerosis controls were treatment-naive patients who had stable or active relapsing-remitting disease. TEMRA cells were FACS-enriched, unlike CD8+ and CD4+ T cells, which were negatively isolated. V was clipped by 3 bases and J by 0 bases, with 14 bases between them. This CDR3 spans 16 amino acids. Germline-derived CDR1 and CDR2 are SGDLS and YYNGEE. This specimen belongs to a study of CD8 T cells in Susac syndrome.

The receptor was isolated from a human donor with multiple sclerosis. Sample: CD8+ T cells from PBMCs. The V and J genes are TRBV9 and TRBJ2-3; a weak D match, TRBD2 (6 bases). This CDR3 reads CASSAEGSLSTDTQYF. DNA for the CDR3: TGTGCCAGCAGCGCGGAGGGGTCTTTGAGCACAGATACGCAGTATTTT.